This TCR beta chain originates from a study of chemoradiotherapy in HPV16-positive cancers. The wider study: Candidate HPV-specific T-cell clones and common TCR motifs came from functional assays in two HPV16-positive patients. Overall study results and limits: For HPV16-positive patients, expanding HPV-responsive T cells associated with longer recurrence-free survival. Only two HPV16-positive patients supplied the functional HPV-specificity definition. Non-HPV-specific T cells did not expand in tumors during treatment, whereas candidate HPV-specific clones and E7-related motifs did.

This clone was picked up a small number of times. No antigen is known for it. CDR3 length: 17 residues. Germline assignment: CDR1 SGHVS and CDR2 FQNEAQ. The V gene lost 5 bases and the J gene lost 8 bases, with 25 bases spanning the gap. Sequencing was performed with immunoSEQ multiplex PCR; in TCRdb, only in-frame clones are kept and a portion is missing. The sample records approximately 10,000 clones, around 70% being singletons. The sequence came from a human donor with HPV-associated anogenital cancer. Specimen collection occurred from a patient who underwent chemoradiotherapy. The V and J genes are TRBV7-8 and TRBJ2-1; D is possibly TRBD1 or TRBD2 (5 bases each). This CDR3 reads CASSQRPGAGIDDEQFF. CDR3 DNA: TGTGCCAGCAGCCAACGGCCCGGGGCAGGGATTGACGATGAGCAGTTCTTC.